Below, one T cell receptor beta chain is given with its context. Antigen: not known. Germline-derived CDR1 and CDR2 are GTSNPN and SVGIG (reference sequence). The CDR3 has 19 amino acids. J gave up 2 bases and V 2 bases, and 18 bases lay outside the gene matches. The data are from a study of graft-versus-host responses after intestinal transplantation. Repertoires were generated with immunoSEQ multiplex PCR, while TCRdb's copy carries only in-frame clones and drops some. The sample yields tens of thousands of clones, 84% seen once. This clonotype was obtained from a human donor who was the organ donor for an intestinal transplant. The sequenced sample was unstimulated CD4+ T cells sorted from spleen or lymph node cells, obtained before transplant. The chain employs TRBV30 and TRBJ2-5; 9 nucleotides line up with TRBD1. CDR3 sequence: CAWSSHYTGGAPQQETQYF. The CDR3 coding sequence is TGTGCCTGGAGTTCCCATTACACAGGGGGCGCACCCCAGCAAGAGACCCAGTACTTC.